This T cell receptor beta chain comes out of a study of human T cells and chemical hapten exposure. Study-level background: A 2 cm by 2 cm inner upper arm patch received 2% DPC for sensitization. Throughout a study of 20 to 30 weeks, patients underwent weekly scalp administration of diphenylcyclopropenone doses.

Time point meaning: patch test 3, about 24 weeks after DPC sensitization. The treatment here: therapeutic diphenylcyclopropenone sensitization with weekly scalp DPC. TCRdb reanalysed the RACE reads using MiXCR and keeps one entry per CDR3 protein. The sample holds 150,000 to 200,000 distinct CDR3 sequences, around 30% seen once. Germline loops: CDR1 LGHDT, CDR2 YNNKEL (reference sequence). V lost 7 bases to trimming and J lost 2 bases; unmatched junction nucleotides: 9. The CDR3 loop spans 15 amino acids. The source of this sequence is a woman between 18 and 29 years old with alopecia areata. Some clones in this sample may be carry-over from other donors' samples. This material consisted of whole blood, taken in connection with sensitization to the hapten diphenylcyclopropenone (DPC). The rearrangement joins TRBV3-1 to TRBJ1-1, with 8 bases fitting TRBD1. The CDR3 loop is CASNPGDRGNTEAFF. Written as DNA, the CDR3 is TGTGCCAGCAACCCAGGCGACAGGGGAAACACTGAAGCTTTCTTT.